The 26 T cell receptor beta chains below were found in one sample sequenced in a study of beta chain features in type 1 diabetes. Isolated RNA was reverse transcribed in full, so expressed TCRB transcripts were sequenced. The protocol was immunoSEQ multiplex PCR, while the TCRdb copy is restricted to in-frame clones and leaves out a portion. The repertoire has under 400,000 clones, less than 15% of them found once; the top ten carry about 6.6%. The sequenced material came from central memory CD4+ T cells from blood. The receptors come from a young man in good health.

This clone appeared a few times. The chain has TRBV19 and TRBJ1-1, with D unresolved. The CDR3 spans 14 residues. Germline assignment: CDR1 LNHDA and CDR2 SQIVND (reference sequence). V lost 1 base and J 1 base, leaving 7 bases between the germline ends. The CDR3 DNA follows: TGTGCCAGTAGTATAGGGGAACGGAACACTGAAGCTTTCTTT. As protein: CASSIGERNTEAFF.

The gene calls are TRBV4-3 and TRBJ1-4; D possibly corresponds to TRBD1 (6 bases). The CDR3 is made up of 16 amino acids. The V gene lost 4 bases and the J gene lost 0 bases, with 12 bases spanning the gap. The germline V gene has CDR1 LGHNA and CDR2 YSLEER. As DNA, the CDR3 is TGCGCCAGCAGCCTTCAACGGACAGCAACTAATGAAAAACTGTTTTTT. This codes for CASSLQRTATNEKLFF.

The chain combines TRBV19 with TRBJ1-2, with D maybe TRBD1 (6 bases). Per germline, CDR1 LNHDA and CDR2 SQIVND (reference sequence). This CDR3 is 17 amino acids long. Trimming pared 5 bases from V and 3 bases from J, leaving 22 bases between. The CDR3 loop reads CASSPGLGGPGDYGYTF. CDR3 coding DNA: TGTGCCAGTAGTCCGGGTCTAGGTGGTCCAGGGGACTATGGCTACACCTTC.

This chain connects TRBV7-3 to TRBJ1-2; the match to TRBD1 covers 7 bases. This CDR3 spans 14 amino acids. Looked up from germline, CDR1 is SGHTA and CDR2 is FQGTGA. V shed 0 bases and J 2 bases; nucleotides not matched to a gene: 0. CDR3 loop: CASSLTGGNYGYTF. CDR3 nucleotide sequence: TGTGCCAGCAGCTTAACAGGGGGCAACTATGGCTACACCTTC.

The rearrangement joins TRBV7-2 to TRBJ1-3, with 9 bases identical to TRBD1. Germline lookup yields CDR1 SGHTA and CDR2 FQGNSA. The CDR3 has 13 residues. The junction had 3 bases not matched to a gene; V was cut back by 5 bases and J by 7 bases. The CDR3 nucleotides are TGTGCCAGCAGCATGACAGGGGGTAACACCATATATTTT. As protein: CASSMTGGNTIYF.

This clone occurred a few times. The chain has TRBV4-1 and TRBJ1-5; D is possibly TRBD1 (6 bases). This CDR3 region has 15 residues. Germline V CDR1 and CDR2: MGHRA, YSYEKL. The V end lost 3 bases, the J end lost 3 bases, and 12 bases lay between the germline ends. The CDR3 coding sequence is TGCGCCAGCAGCCACGACGACAGGACCAATCAGCCCCAGCATTTT. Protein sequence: CASSHDDRTNQPQHF.

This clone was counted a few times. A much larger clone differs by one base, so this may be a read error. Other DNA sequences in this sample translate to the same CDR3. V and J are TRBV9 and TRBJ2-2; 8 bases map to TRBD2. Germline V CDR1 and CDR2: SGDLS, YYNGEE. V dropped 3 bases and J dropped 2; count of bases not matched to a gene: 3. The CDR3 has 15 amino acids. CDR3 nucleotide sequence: TGTGCCAGCAGCGGCAGCGGGAGTAACACCGGGGAGCTGTTTTTT. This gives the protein CASSGSGSNTGELFF.

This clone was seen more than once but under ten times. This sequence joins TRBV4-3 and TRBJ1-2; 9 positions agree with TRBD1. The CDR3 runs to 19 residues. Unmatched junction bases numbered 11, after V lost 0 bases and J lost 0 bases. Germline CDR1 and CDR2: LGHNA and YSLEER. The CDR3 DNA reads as TGCGCCAGCAGCCAAGACAGGGCCGGGACAGGGATCCCTAACTATGGCTACACCTTC. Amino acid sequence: CASSQDRAGTGIPNYGYTF.

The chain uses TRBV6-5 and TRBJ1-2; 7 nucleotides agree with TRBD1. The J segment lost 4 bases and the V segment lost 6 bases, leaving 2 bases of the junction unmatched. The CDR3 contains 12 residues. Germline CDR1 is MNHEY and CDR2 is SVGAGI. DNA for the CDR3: TGTGCCAGCAGGCAGGGGGGCTATGGCTACACCTTC. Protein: CASRQGGYGYTF.

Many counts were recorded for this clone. The CDR3 spells CASGISTDTQYF. Here the CDR3 DNA reads TGTGCCAGCGGGATTAGCACAGATACGCAGTATTTT. The rearrangement links TRBV11-3 to TRBJ2-3; no clear D gene. V was pared by 8 bases and J by 0 bases, with 6 bases between. The CDR3 has 12 amino acids. In germline, CDR1 is SGHNT, CDR2 YENEEA.

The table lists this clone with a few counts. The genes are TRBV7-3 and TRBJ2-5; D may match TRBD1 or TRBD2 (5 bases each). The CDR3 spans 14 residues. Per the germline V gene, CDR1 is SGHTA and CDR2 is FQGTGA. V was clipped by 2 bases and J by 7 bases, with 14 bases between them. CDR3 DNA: TGTGCCAGCAGCTTAGTGTCGGGACCTCCGACCCAGTACTTC. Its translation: CASSLVSGPPTQYF.

The CDR3 nucleotides read TGTGCCAGCAGCGTTGGGCCTAATCAGCCCCAGCATTTT. Its protein is CASSVGPNQPQHF. This chain joins TRBV9 and TRBJ1-5; D is unresolved. Between the trimmed V and J ends, which lost 2 bases and 4 bases, there was a span of 7 bases. The CDR3 spans 13 residues. Germline values: CDR1 SGDLS, CDR2 YYNGEE.

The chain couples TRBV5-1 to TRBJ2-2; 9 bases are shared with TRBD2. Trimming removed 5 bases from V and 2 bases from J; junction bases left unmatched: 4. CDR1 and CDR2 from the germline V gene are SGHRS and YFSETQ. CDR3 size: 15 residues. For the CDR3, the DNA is TGCGCCAGCAGGGCTAGCGGGGTAAACACCGGGGAGCTGTTTTTT. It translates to CASRASGVNTGELFF.

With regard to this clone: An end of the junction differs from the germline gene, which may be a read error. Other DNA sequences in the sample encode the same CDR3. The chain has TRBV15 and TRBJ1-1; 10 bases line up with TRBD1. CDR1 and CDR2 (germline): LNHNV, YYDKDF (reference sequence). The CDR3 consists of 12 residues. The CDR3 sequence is CATSLDRGKAFF. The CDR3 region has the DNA TGCGCCACCAGCTTGGACAGGGGGAAAGCTTTCTTT.

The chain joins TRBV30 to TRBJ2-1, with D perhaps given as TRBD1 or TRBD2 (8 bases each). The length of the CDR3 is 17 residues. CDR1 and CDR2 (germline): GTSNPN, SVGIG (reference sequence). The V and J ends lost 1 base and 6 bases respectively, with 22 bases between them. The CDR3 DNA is TGTGCCTGGAGTGGGGACAGGATTCAAGCGGGAGCCAATGAGCAGTTCTTC. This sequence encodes CAWSGDRIQAGANEQFF.

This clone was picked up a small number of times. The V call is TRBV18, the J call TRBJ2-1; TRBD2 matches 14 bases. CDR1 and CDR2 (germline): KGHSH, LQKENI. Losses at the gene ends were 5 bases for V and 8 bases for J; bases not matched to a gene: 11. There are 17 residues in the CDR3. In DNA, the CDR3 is TGTGCCAGCTCATCAAATCCGACTAGCGGGGGGGCTTATGAGCAGTTCTTC. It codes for CASSSNPTSGGAYEQFF.

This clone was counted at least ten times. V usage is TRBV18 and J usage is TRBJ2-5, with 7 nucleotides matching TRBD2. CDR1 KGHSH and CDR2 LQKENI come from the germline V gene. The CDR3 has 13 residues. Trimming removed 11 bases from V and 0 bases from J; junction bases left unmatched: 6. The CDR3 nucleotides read TGTGCCTCCCAGGGAGGGTACCAAGAGACCCAGTACTTC. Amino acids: CASQGGYQETQYF.

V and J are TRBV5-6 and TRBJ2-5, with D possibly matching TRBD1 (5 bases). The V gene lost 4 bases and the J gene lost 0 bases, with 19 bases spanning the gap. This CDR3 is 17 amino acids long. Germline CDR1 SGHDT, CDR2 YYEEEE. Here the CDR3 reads CASSPRRSTANQETQYF. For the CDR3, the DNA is TGTGCCAGCAGCCCGAGAAGATCGACAGCTAACCAAGAGACCCAGTACTTC.

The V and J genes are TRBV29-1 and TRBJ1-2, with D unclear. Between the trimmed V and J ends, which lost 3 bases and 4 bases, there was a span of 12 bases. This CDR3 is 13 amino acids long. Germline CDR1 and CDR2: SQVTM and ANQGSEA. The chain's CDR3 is CSVDFGVSYGYTF. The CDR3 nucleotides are TGCAGCGTTGATTTTGGGGTTAGCTATGGCTACACCTTC. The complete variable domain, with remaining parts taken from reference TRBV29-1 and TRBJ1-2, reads SAVISQKPSRDICQRGTSLTIQCQVDSQVTMMFWYRQQPGQSLTLIATANQGSEATYESGFVIDKFPISRPNLTFSTLTVSNMSPEDSSIYLCSVDFGVSYGYTFGSGTRLTVV.

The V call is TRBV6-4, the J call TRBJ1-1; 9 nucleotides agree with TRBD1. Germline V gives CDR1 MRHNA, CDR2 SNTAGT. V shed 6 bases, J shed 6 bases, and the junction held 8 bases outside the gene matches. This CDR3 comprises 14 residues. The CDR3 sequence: CASSPTGGQSEAFF. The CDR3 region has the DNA TGTGCCAGCAGCCCGACAGGGGGACAGTCTGAAGCTTTCTTT.

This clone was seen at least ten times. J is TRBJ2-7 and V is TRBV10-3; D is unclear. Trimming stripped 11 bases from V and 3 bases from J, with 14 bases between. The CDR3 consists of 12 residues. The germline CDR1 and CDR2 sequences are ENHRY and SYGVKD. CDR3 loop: CAAKADFYEQYF. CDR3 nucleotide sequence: TGTGCCGCCAAGGCAGACTTCTACGAGCAGTACTTC.

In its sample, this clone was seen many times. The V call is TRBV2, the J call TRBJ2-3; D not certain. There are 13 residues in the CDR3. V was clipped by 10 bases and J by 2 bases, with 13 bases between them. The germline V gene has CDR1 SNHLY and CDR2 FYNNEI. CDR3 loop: CANNRAITDTQYF. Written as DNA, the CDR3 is TGTGCCAACAATCGGGCCATCACAGATACGCAGTATTTT.

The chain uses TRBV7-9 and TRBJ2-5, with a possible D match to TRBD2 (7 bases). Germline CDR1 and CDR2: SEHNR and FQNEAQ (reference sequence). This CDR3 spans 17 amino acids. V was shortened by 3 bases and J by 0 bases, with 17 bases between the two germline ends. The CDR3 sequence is CASSLTAGARYQETQYF. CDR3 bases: TGTGCCAGCAGCTTGACGGCGGGGGCCAGATACCAAGAGACCCAGTACTTC.

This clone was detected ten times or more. The CDR3 is CASSFISAGELFF. The CDR3 nucleotides read TGTGCCAGCAGCTTTATCTCCGCCGGGGAGCTGTTTTTT. The chain employs TRBV5-4 and TRBJ2-2; D call uncertain. The CDR3 extends over 13 amino acids. The germline V gene has CDR1 SGHNT and CDR2 YYREEE (reference sequence). Trimming pared 2 bases from V and 6 bases from J, leaving 8 bases between.

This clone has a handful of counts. The chain's CDR3 is CASNPLGTEAFF. CDR3 sequence (DNA): TGTGCCAGCAACCCGCTCGGCACTGAAGCTTTCTTT. The chain couples TRBV28 to TRBJ1-1, with D uncertain. V was clipped by 7 bases and J by 4 bases, with 10 bases between them. This CDR3 comprises 12 residues. Per the germline V gene, CDR1 is MDHEN and CDR2 is SYDVKM. The variable domain in full, completed from reference TRBV28 and TRBJ1-1, reads DVKVTQSSRYLVKRTGEKVFLECVQDMDHENMFWYRQDPGLGLRLIYFSYDVKMKEKGDIPEGYSVSREKKERFSLILESASTNQTSMYLCASNPLGTEAFFGQGTRLTVV.

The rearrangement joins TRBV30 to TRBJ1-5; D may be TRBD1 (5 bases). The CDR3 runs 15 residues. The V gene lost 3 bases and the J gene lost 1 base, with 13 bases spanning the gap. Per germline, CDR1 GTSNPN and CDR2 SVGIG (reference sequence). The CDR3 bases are TGTGCCTGGAGAGAAACAGGACACAGCAATCAGCCCCAGCATTTT. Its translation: CAWRETGHSNQPQHF.